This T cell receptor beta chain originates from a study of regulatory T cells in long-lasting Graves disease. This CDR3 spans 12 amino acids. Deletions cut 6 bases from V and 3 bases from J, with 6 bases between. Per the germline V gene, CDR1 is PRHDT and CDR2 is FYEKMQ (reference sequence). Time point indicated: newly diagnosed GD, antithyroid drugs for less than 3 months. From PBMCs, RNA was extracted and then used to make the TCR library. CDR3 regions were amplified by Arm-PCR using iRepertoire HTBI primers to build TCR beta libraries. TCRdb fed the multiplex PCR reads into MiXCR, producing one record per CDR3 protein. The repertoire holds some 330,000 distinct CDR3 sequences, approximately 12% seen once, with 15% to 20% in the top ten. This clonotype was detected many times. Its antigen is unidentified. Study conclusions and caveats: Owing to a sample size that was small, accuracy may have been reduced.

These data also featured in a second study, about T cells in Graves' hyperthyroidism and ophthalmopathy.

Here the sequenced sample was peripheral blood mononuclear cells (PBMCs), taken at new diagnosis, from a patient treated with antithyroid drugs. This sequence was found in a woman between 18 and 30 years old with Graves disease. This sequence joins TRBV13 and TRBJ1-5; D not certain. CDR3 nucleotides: TGTGCCAGCAGTAGTCTCAATCAGCCCCAGCATTTT. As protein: CASSSLNQPQHF.